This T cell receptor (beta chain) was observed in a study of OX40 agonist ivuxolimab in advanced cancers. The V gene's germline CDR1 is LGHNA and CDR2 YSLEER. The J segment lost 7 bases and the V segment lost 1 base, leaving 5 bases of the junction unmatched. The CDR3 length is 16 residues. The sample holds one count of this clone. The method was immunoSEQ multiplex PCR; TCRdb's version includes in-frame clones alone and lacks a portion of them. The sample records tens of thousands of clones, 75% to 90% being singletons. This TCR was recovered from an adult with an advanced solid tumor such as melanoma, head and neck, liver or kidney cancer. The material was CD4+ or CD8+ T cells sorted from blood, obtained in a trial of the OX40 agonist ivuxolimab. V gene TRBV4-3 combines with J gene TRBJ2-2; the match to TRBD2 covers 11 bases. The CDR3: CASSQVLAGGGGELFF. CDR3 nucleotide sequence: TGCGCCAGCAGCCAAGTTCTAGCGGGGGGAGGCGGGGAGCTGTTTTTT.